This T cell receptor beta chain was sequenced in a study of CD8 T cells in Susac syndrome. The RNA, roughly 0.45 to 1 ug, was put through reverse transcription using random hexamers. Amplification of TCR beta CDR3 by immunoSEQ multiplex PCR spanned 54 Vbeta and 13 Jbeta. TCRdb processed the immunoSEQ multiplex PCR reads anew with MiXCR; each CDR3 protein has one entry. The sample holds about 300,000 distinct CDR3 sequences, about 91% seen once. This CDR3 is 13 amino acids long. Trimming stripped 3 bases from V and 5 bases from J, with 8 bases between. Germline V gene lookup returns CDR1 SGHKS and CDR2 YYEKEE (reference sequence). Sequencing of TCR beta, carried out with a high-throughput approach, was applied to CD8+ and CD4+ T cells from the blood.

This sequence originates from a human donor with multiple sclerosis. Input material: CD8+ T cells from PBMCs. The J gene is TRBJ2-2, the V gene TRBV5-5; unclear D gene. CDR3 sequence reads: CASSWAETGELFF. The CDR3 DNA reads as TGTGCCAGCAGCTGGGCAGAAACCGGGGAGCTGTTTTTT.